This TCR beta chain derives from a study of blood T cell repertoires in COVID-19. This CDR3 contains 15 residues. Trimming shortened V by 5 bases and J by 5 bases, and 16 bases separated the two germline ends. In germline, CDR1 is SGHAT, CDR2 FQNNGV. In the authors' methods: Reference gene primer amplification gave estimated nucleated cell counts. Assay used: immunoSEQ multiplex PCR; TCRdb lists only in-frame clones, some missing. The V and J calls and clone size come from that table; D and trimming were worked out from the DNA. The sample has under 300,000 clones; around 85% are singletons. This receptor was identified in a human donor with COVID-19, enrolled during active disease. The donor label of this sample is uncertain. The sequenced sample consisted of peripheral blood. The chain employs TRBV11-2 and TRBJ2-1, with D possibly TRBD2 on 5 matching bases. The CDR3 spells CASSRHSGGNNEQFF. In DNA form, the CDR3 reads TGTGCCAGCAGCCGTCACTCCGGAGGAAACAATGAGCAGTTCTTC.